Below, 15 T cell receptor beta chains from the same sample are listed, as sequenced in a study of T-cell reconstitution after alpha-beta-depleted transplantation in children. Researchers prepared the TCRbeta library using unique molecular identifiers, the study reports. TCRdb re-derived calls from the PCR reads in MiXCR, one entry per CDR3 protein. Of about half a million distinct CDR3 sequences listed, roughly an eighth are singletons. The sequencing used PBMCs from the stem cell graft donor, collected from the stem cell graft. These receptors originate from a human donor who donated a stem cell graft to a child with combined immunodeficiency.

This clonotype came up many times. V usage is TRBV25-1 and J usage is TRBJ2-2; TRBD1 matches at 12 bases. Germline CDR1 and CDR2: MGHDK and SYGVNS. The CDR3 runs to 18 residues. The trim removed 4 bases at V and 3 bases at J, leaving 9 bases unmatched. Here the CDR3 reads CASSGFPGQGADTGELFF. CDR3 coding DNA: TGTGCCAGCAGTGGTTTTCCGGGACAGGGGGCCGACACCGGGGAGCTGTTTTTT.

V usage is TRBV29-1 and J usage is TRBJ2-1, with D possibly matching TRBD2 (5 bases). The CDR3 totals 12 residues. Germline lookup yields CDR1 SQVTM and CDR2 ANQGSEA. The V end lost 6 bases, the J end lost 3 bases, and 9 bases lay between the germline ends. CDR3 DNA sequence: TGCAGCGTCACGGGGTTCTACAATGAGCAGTTCTTC. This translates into CSVTGFYNEQFF.

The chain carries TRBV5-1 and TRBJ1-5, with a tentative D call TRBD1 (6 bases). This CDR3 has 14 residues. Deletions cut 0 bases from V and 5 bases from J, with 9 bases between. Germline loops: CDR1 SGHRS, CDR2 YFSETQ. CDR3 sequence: CASSLDSGDQPQHF. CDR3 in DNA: TGCGCCAGCAGCTTGGATTCAGGGGATCAGCCCCAGCATTTT. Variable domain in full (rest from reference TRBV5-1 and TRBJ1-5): KAGVTQTPRYLIKTRGQQVTLSCSPISGHRSVSWYQQTPGQGLQFLFEYFSETQRNKGNFPGRFSGRQFSNSRSEMNVSTLELGDSALYLCASSLDSGDQPQHFGDGTRLSIL.

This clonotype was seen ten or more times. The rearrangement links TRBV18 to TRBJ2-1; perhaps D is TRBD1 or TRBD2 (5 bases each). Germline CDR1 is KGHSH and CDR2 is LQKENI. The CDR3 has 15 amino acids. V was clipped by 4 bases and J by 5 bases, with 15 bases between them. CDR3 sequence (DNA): TGTGCCAGCTCACGCCTCGGGACGGGGAACAATGAGCAGTTCTTC. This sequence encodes CASSRLGTGNNEQFF.

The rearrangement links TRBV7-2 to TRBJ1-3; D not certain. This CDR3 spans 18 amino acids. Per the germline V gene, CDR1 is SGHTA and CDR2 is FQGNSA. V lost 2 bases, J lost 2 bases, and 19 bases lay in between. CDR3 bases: TGTGCCAGCAGCTTACCCGGTCGACCAGTCGACCCTGGAAACACCATATATTTT. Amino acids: CASSLPGRPVDPGNTIYF.

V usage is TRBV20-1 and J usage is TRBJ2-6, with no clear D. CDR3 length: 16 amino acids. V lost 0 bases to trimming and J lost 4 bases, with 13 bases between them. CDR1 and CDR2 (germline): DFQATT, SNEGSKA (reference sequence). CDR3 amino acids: CSARDQLGNGANVLTF. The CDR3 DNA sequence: TGCAGTGCTAGAGATCAGTTGGGGAACGGGGCCAACGTCCTGACTTTC.

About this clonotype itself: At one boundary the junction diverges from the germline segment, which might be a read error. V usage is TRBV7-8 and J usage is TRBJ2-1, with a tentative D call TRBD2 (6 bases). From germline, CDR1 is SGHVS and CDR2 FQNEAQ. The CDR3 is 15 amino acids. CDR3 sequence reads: CASSLEGLSSNEQFF. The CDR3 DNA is TGTGCCAGCAGCTTAGAGGGACTTTCCTCCAATGAGCAGTTCTTC.

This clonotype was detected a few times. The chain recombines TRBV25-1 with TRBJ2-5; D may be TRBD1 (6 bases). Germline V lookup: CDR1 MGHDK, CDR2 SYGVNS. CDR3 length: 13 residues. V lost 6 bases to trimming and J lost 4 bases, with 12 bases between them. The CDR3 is CASRVTGLETQYF. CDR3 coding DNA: TGTGCCAGCAGGGTGACAGGTCTAGAGACCCAGTACTTC.

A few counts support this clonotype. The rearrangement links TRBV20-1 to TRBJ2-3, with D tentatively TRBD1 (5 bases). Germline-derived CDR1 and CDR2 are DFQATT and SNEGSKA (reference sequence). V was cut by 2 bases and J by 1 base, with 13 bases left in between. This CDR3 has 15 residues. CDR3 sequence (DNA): TGCAGTGCTAGACCAGACAGTCCACGCACAGATACGCAGTATTTT. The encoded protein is CSARPDSPRTDTQYF.

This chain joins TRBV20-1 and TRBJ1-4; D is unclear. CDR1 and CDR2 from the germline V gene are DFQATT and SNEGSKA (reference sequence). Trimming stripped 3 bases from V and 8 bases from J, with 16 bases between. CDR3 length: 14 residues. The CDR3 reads CSASAPEGEEKLFF. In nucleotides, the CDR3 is TGCAGTGCTAGCGCCCCGGAGGGTGAAGAAAAACTGTTTTTT.

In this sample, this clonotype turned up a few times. The CDR3 here is CASSLARTGGDTQYF. The CDR3 region has the DNA TGTGCCAGCAGCTTAGCCCGAACGGGGGGAGATACGCAGTATTTT. The genes are TRBV7-2 and TRBJ2-3; 7 nucleotides agree with TRBD2. The junction had 5 bases not matched to a gene; V was cut back by 0 bases and J by 5 bases. Germline-derived CDR1 and CDR2 are SGHTA and FQGNSA. The CDR3 is 15 amino acids.

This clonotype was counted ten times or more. CDR3 amino acids: CASSVALMNTEAFF. CDR3 coding DNA: TGTGCCAGCAGCGTAGCCCTGATGAACACTGAAGCTTTCTTT. V gene TRBV9 combines with J gene TRBJ1-1; D is undetermined. The CDR3 is 14 residues long. Trimming removed 0 bases at V and 0 bases at J, with 6 bases between. The germline gives CDR1 SGDLS, CDR2 YYNGEE.

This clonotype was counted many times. The CDR3: CSATEGRESTDTQYF. CDR3 nucleotide sequence: TGCAGTGCTACCGAAGGGCGGGAAAGCACAGATACGCAGTATTTT. The V call is TRBV20-1, the J call TRBJ2-3; D is possibly TRBD2 (6 bases). The CDR3 runs to 15 residues. V was shortened by 4 bases and J by 0 bases, with 14 bases between the two germline ends. Germline values: CDR1 DFQATT, CDR2 SNEGSKA (reference sequence).

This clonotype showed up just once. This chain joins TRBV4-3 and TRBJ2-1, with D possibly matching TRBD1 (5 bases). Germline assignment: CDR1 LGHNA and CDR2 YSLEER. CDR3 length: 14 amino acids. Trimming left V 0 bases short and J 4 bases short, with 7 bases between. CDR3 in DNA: TGCGCCAGCAGCCAAGATAGGGGATACAATGAGCAGTTCTTC. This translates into CASSQDRGYNEQFF.

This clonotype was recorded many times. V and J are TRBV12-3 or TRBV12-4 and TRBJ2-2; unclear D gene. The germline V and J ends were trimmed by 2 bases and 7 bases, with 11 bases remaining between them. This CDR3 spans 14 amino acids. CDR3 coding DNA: TGTGCCAGCAGTTTAATAAGTGGGGTCGGGGAGCTGTTTTTT. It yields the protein CASSLISGVGELFF.